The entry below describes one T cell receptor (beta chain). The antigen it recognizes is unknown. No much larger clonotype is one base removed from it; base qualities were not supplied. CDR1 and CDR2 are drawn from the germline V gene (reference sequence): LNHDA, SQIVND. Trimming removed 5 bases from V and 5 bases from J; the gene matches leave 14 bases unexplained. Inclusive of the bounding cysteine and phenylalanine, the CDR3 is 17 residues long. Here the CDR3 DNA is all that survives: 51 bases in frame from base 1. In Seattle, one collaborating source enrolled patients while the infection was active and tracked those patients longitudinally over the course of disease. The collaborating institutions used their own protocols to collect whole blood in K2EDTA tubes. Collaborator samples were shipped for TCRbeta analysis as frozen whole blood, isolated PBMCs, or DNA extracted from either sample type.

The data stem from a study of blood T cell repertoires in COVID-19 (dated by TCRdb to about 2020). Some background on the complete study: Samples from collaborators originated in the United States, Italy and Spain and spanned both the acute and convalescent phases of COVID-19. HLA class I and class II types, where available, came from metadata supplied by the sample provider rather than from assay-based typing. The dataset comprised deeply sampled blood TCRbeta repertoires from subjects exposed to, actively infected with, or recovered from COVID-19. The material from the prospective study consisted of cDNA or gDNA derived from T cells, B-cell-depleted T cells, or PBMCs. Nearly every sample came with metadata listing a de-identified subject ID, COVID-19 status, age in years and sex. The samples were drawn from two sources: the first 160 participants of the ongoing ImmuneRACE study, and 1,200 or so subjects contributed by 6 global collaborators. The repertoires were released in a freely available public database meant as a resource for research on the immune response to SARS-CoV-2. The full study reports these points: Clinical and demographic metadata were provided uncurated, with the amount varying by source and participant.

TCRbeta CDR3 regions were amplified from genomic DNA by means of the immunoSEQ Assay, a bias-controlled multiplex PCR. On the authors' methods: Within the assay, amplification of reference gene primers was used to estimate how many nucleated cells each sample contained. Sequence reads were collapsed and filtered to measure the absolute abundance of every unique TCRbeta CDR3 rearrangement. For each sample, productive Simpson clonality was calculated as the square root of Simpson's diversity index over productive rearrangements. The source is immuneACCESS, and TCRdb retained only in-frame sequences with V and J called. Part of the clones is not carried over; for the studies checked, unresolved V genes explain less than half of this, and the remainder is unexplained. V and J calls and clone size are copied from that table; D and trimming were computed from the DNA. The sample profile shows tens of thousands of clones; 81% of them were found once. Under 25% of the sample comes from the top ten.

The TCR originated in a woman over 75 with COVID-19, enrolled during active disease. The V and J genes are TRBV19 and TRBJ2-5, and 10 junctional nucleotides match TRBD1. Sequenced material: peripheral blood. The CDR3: CASSERRGTGVSETQYF. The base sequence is TGTGCCAGTAGTGAACGAAGGGGGACAGGGGTGTCGGAGACCCAGTACTTC.